These 15 T cell receptor beta chains were all obtained from the same sample, sequenced in a study of CD8+ T cells in alopecia areata. RNA extraction was followed by reverse transcription into cDNA, which acted as the sequencing template. Clones were sequenced by immunoSEQ multiplex PCR, and TCRdb holds only the in-frame ones, with some missing. The top ten clones hold 5% to 7% of a sample with around 120,000 clones, 60% to 65% of them seen once. Treatment denoted: oral pan-JAK inhibitor, 5-10 mg twice daily. The material was CD4+ T cells sorted from blood, obtained at week 4, from a patient treated with tofacitinib. These receptor sequences come from a human donor with alopecia areata.

This chain links TRBV7-2 with TRBJ1-5; D not certain. Germline CDR1 is SGHTA and CDR2 is FQGNSA. Trimming took off 5 bases at V and 3 bases at J, with 5 bases between the two ends. This CDR3 spans 12 amino acids. DNA of the CDR3: TGTGCCAGCAGCGGACCCAATCAGCCCCAGCATTTT. As protein: CASSGPNQPQHF.

The CDR3 is CASTPWISYEQYF. As DNA, the CDR3 is TGCGCCAGCACCCCTTGGATCTCCTACGAGCAGTACTTC. The chain carries TRBV10-2 and TRBJ2-7, with D unresolved. This CDR3 is 13 amino acids long. Germline-derived CDR1 and CDR2 are WSHSY and SAAADI. The V end was cut by 7 bases, the J end by 0 bases, with 10 bases between.

The CDR3 DNA reads as TGCAGCGTTGTTGAAGCCCGCGTAGTAGAGACCCAGTACTTC. Translation gives CSVVEARVVETQYF. The rearrangement uses TRBV29-1 and TRBJ2-5; D is unclear. From germline, CDR1 is SQVTM and CDR2 ANQGSEA. The CDR3 is 14 residues long. Trimming took off 4 bases at V and 4 bases at J, with 16 bases between the two ends.

V gene TRBV4-3 combines with J gene TRBJ2-5; D unresolved. V was trimmed by 0 bases and J by 5 bases, leaving 13 bases between them. The CDR3 extends over 15 amino acids. The germline CDR1 and CDR2 sequences are LGHNA and YSLEER. The CDR3 region has the DNA TGCGCCAGCAGCCAAGATTCACCCCACGGGGAGACCCAGTACTTC. It specifies CASSQDSPHGETQYF.

The chain links TRBV7-2 to TRBJ2-3, with TRBD2 matching 9 bases. Germline CDR1 reads SGHTA; CDR2 reads FQGNSA. V lost 3 bases to trimming and J lost 2 bases; unmatched junction nucleotides: 3. CDR3 length: 15 residues. Written as DNA, the CDR3 is TGTGCCAGCAGCTTCGCTAGCGGGGACACAGATACGCAGTATTTT. Translating it yields CASSFASGDTDTQYF.

The rearrangement uses TRBV7-9 and TRBJ2-2; D perhaps matches TRBD1 (5 bases). CDR1 is SEHNR, CDR2 FQNEAQ, per germline (reference sequence). CDR3 size: 16 residues. V was trimmed by 2 bases and J by 3 bases, leaving 13 bases between them. The CDR3 is CASSLSRRQYTGELFF. The CDR3 DNA is TGTGCCAGCAGCTTAAGTCGGCGACAGTACACCGGGGAGCTGTTTTTT.

The chain links TRBV6-5 to TRBJ1-1; a weak D match, TRBD1 (5 bases). The germline gives CDR1 MNHEY, CDR2 SVGAGI. CDR3 length: 14 residues. V was clipped by 6 bases and J by 4 bases, with 15 bases between them. CDR3: CASSGDGGGTEAFF. The CDR3 DNA follows: TGTGCCAGCAGCGGCGACGGGGGGGGCACTGAAGCTTTCTTT.

This clone was seen a single time. The CDR3 DNA follows: TGTGCCAGCAGCCCGACAGCAGGCACCTACGAGCAGTACTTC. This codes for CASSPTAGTYEQYF. This chain links TRBV7-7 with TRBJ2-7; TRBD1 is a possible D gene (5 bases). The CDR3 contains 14 residues. Trimming took off 5 bases at V and 2 bases at J, with 13 bases between the two ends. CDR1 SSHAT and CDR2 FNYEAQ come from the germline V gene (reference sequence).

The chain couples TRBV27 to TRBJ2-7, with D uncertain. V was cut by 0 bases and J by 4 bases, with 16 bases left in between. Germline V gene lookup returns CDR1 MNHEY and CDR2 SMNVEV (reference sequence). The CDR3 totals 16 residues. The CDR3 here is CASSLSDGRAPYEQYF. The CDR3 nucleotides read TGTGCCAGCAGTTTATCTGACGGACGGGCACCGTACGAGCAGTACTTC.

The V and J genes are TRBV7-2 and TRBJ2-5, with 13 bases lining up with TRBD2. Germline trimming cut 6 bases from V and 6 bases from J; bases unmatched to any gene: 13. Looked up from germline, CDR1 is SGHTA and CDR2 is FQGNSA. CDR3 length: 17 residues. CDR3 nucleotides: TGTGCCAGCAGGCGGACCGGGACTAGCGGGGAACGGCAGACCCAGTACTTC. This sequence encodes CASRRTGTSGERQTQYF.

V is TRBV9 and J is TRBJ2-4, with 9 bases aligning to TRBD1. Germline values: CDR1 SGDLS, CDR2 YYNGEE. The CDR3 sequence is 15 residues long. With V trimmed by 4 bases and J by 12 bases, 14 bases remained unmatched. CDR3 in amino acids: CASSPLPGTGRHQYF. The CDR3, as DNA: TGTGCCAGCAGCCCTCTTCCCGGGACAGGGAGACATCAGTACTTC.

V and J are TRBV29-1 and TRBJ1-2; TRBD1 aligns across 7 bases. The germline V gene encodes CDR1 SQVTM and CDR2 ANQGSEA. The ends lost 5 bases at V and 6 bases at J; junction bases unmatched: 9. The CDR3 extends over 13 amino acids. This chain's CDR3 is CSVTGFDRDGYTF. CDR3 nucleotide sequence: TGCAGCGTTACCGGATTCGACAGGGATGGCTACACCTTC.

J is TRBJ1-1 and V is TRBV7-9; the D is unclear. V shed 5 bases and J shed 6 bases, with 22 bases lying between them. From germline, CDR1 is SEHNR and CDR2 FQNEAQ (reference sequence). This CDR3 spans 16 amino acids. CDR3 in DNA: TGTGCCAGCAGCCCTCCTCTGTCCCGGCAAACGGCTGAAGCTTTCTTT. This gives the protein CASSPPLSRQTAEAFF.

V usage is TRBV5-1 and J usage is TRBJ2-2, with D possibly being TRBD1 or TRBD2 (5 bases each). Looked up from germline, CDR1 is SGHRS and CDR2 is YFSETQ. This CDR3 has 19 amino acids. Trimming cost V 0 bases and J 0 bases, with 18 bases left between them. CDR3 sequence (DNA): TGCGCCAGCAGCTTGGCCCCACGGGGACCCTTCACGAACACCGGGGAGCTGTTTTTT. It encodes CASSLAPRGPFTNTGELFF. The complete variable domain, with remaining parts taken from reference TRBV5-1 and TRBJ2-2, reads KAGVTQTPRYLIKTRGQQVTLSCSPISGHRSVSWYQQTPGQGLQFLFEYFSETQRNKGNFPGRFSGRQFSNSRSEMNVSTLELGDSALYLCASSLAPRGPFTNTGELFFGEGSRLTVL.

The chain carries TRBV27 and TRBJ2-6; D is uncertain. Trimming removed 3 bases at V and 0 bases at J, with 12 bases between. Per germline, CDR1 MNHEY and CDR2 SMNVEV (reference sequence). The CDR3 extends over 17 amino acids. This CDR3 reads CASSLGSPYSGANVLTF. The CDR3 DNA reads as TGTGCCAGCAGTTTGGGGTCCCCATACTCTGGGGCCAACGTCCTGACTTTC.